This T cell receptor beta chain was profiled in a study of cytomegalovirus exposure and HLA in healthy donors. It was with 60 Vbeta and 13 Jbeta primers that the PCR ran. TCRdb's table, derived via immunoSEQ multiplex PCR, lists solely in-frame clones and lacks some. This table holds about 60,000 clones, 70% to 80% found once. The V end lost 0 bases, the J end lost 1 base, and 15 bases lay between the germline ends. The CDR3 spans 17 residues. This clone was detected once. The sequencing input was PBMCs. The sequence derives from a woman aged 55-70 years in good health and CMV-seropositive. The chain recombines TRBV23-1 with TRBJ1-2; a weak D match, TRBD1 (6 bases). TRBV23-1 is an ORF for which the function is uncertain. The CDR3 loop reads CASSQSIQGLNNYGYTF. The CDR3 nucleotides read TGCGCCAGCAGTCAATCGATTCAGGGGCTAAATAACTATGGCTACACCTTC.